These 18 T cell receptor beta chains originate from one sample sequenced in a study of lymphopenia after photon versus proton radiotherapy. Here immunoSEQ multiplex PCR was the method, and the copy in TCRdb shows in-frame clones only, minus some. The sample contains roughly 67,000 clones, roughly 91% of which appear only once. Sequenced here: peripheral blood, sampled from a patient treated with photon-based radiotherapy. The receptor source for this set is a woman in her 70s with pancreatic cancer.

The V gene is TRBV2, the J gene TRBJ2-2, with D possibly TRBD2 on 5 matching bases. Trimming removed 2 bases from V and 5 bases from J, with 15 bases in between. Germline values: CDR1 SNHLY, CDR2 FYNNEI. This CDR3 is 16 amino acids long. CDR3: CASSEMSPAATGELFF. The CDR3 nucleotides read TGTGCCAGCAGTGAAATGAGTCCAGCGGCGACCGGGGAGCTGTTTTTT.

This rearrangement joins TRBV7-8 to TRBJ2-1; 7 bases map to TRBD2. This CDR3 contains 17 residues. Losses at the gene ends were 0 bases for V and 0 bases for J; bases not matched to a gene: 5. The germline V gene encodes CDR1 SGHVS and CDR2 FQNEAQ. DNA of the CDR3: TGTGCCAGCAGCTTAGCTTCGCGCGGGAGCTCCTACAATGAGCAGTTCTTC. It is translated as CASSLASRGSSYNEQFF.

V gene TRBV28 combines with J gene TRBJ2-7; D possibly corresponds to TRBD1 (6 bases). CDR1 MDHEN and CDR2 SYDVKM come from the germline V gene. The CDR3 consists of 14 residues. Trimming cost V 3 bases and J 2 bases, with 11 bases left between them. The CDR3 coding sequence is TGTGCCAGCAGTTTCCAGGGGCCTCCCTACGAGCAGTACTTC. As protein: CASSFQGPPYEQYF.

This chain connects TRBV28 to TRBJ2-7; 10 bases are shared with TRBD2. The CDR3 runs to 15 residues. Germline V CDR1 and CDR2: MDHEN, SYDVKM. Trimming removed 8 bases from V and 2 bases from J; junction bases left unmatched: 9. CDR3 protein: CASESLGLAAYEQYF. The DNA for the CDR3 is TGTGCCAGCGAATCCTTAGGACTAGCGGCCTACGAGCAGTACTTC.

The table lists this clone with a count of one. The chain combines TRBV7-6 with TRBJ2-3; 9 bases agree with TRBD2. The germline V gene encodes CDR1 SGHVS and CDR2 FNYEAQ. V lost 1 base and J lost 4; bases outside the gene matches: 18. The CDR3 totals 20 residues. CDR3 residues: CASSLDMAGGLNDLSDTQYF. As DNA, the CDR3 is TGTGCCAGCAGCTTAGATATGGCGGGAGGGCTTAACGATCTCTCAGATACGCAGTATTTT.

V and J are TRBV4-1 and TRBJ2-1, with D perhaps matching TRBD1 (5 bases). This CDR3 comprises 15 residues. Germline loops: CDR1 MGHRA, CDR2 YSYEKL. The V end lost 4 bases, the J end lost 4 bases, and 14 bases lay between the germline ends. This CDR3 is CASSLVLGQYNEQFF. The CDR3 bases are TGCGCCAGCAGCCTCGTACTGGGGCAATACAATGAGCAGTTCTTC.

V and J are TRBV4-3 and TRBJ1-2, with D maybe TRBD1 (5 bases). This CDR3 comprises 16 residues. With 0 bases removed from V and 0 bases from J, the gap between germline ends came to 11 bases. Germline CDR1 and CDR2: LGHNA and YSLEER. CDR3 bases: TGCGCCAGCAGCCAAGATAGCCAGGGTCCTAACTATGGCTACACCTTC. Protein sequence: CASSQDSQGPNYGYTF.

The V call is TRBV4-3, the J call TRBJ1-5; no clear D gene. CDR3 size: 15 residues. Trimming shortened V by 3 bases and J by 7 bases, and 16 bases separated the two germline ends. CDR1 and CDR2 (germline): LGHNA, YSLEER. CDR3: CASSQTSATGQPQHF. DNA for the CDR3: TGCGCCAGCAGCCAGACCTCGGCTACGGGGCAGCCCCAGCATTTT.

The chain recombines TRBV28 with TRBJ2-1, with TRBD1 as a possible D gene (6 bases). Trimming cost V 9 bases and J 2 bases, with 17 bases left between them. Germline V lookup: CDR1 MDHEN, CDR2 SYDVKM. The CDR3 sequence is 15 residues long. The CDR3 loop is CASFRGRPAYNEQFF. The DNA for the CDR3 is TGTGCCAGTTTCAGGGGTCGGCCCGCCTACAATGAGCAGTTCTTC. The full variable domain, completed using reference TRBV28 and TRBJ2-1, is DVKVTQSSRYLVKRTGEKVFLECVQDMDHENMFWYRQDPGLGLRLIYFSYDVKMKEKGDIPEGYSVSREKKERFSLILESASTNQTSMYLCASFRGRPAYNEQFFGPGTRLTVL.

The chain has TRBV15 and TRBJ1-6, with D possibly being TRBD1 (5 bases). The ends were cut back, 0 bases at V and 10 bases at J, with 13 bases in the middle. CDR3 length equals 15 residues. Germline V gene sequence: CDR1 LNHNV, CDR2 YYDKDF (reference sequence). The chain's CDR3 is CATSRDLAGGSPLHF. CDR3 sequence (DNA): TGTGCCACCAGCAGAGATTTGGCGGGGGGATCACCCCTCCACTTT.

This chain links TRBV2 with TRBJ2-3; 7 bases are a match to TRBD1. Germline V gene data show CDR1 as SNHLY and CDR2 as FYNNEI. V dropped 1 base and J dropped 8; count of bases not matched to a gene: 9. This CDR3 is built from 15 residues. CDR3 amino acids: CASSEGDRPTGTQYF. The CDR3 DNA reads as TGTGCCAGCAGTGAAGGGGACAGACCCACGGGTACGCAGTATTTT.

The count of this clone is one. V and J are TRBV27 and TRBJ1-2; D is possibly TRBD1 (5 bases). This CDR3 region has 15 residues. Germline V gene data show CDR1 as MNHEY and CDR2 as SMNVEV (reference sequence). The V end lost 5 bases, the J end lost 4 bases, and 17 bases lay between the germline ends. The DNA of the CDR3 is TGTGCCAGCAGTCTCACAGGACGGTCTGGCTATGGCTACACCTTC. Amino acid sequence: CASSLTGRSGYGYTF.

This chain connects TRBV9 to TRBJ2-2, with 13 bases that match TRBD2. The CDR3 contains 16 residues. V gave up 4 bases and J gave up 5 bases; unmatched junction bases: 5. CDR1 is SGDLS, CDR2 YYNGEE, per germline. The CDR3 DNA reads TGTGCCAGCAGCCTCGGACTAGCGGGAGTTACCGGGGAGCTGTTTTTT. This sequence encodes CASSLGLAGVTGELFF.

The rearrangement joins TRBV19 to TRBJ2-2; 8 positions agree with TRBD2. J lost 7 bases, V lost 1 base, and 8 bases had no gene match. The CDR3 has 16 residues. Germline loops: CDR1 LNHDA, CDR2 SQIVND (reference sequence). Here the CDR3 reads CASSIGPREAGGELFF. The CDR3 nucleotides are TGTGCCAGTAGTATAGGCCCGCGGGAGGCTGGCGGGGAGCTGTTTTTT.

V usage is TRBV6-1 and J usage is TRBJ1-3, with D maybe TRBD1 (6 bases). Germline CDR1 is MNHNS and CDR2 is SASEGT. Trimming took off 7 bases at V and 4 bases at J, with 11 bases between the two ends. The CDR3 consists of 13 residues. Written as DNA, the CDR3 is TGTGCCAGCAACCTAGGACAGGGAAACACCATATATTTT. Amino acid sequence: CASNLGQGNTIYF.

V is TRBV27 and J is TRBJ2-3; 11 nucleotides line up with TRBD2. The V gene's germline CDR1 is MNHEY and CDR2 SMNVEV (reference sequence). This CDR3 contains 18 residues. V shed 2 bases, J shed 7 bases, and the junction held 14 bases outside the gene matches. CDR3: CASSLRGLAAAGAHTQYF. The CDR3 DNA reads as TGTGCCAGCAGTTTAAGGGGACTAGCGGCCGCCGGTGCACATACGCAGTATTTT.

This clone appeared once. V usage is TRBV19 and J usage is TRBJ2-2; possibly TRBD1 or TRBD2 for D (5 bases each). The CDR3 extends over 13 amino acids. Trimming removed 4 bases at V and 7 bases at J, with 10 bases between. Germline CDR1 is LNHDA and CDR2 is SQIVND (reference sequence). The CDR3 nucleotides read TGTGCCAGTAGTACGAGGGGCGGCGGGGAGCTGTTTTTT. Protein product: CASSTRGGGELFF.

The chain links TRBV4-2 to TRBJ2-3; tentative D call: TRBD2 (6 bases). Germline V gene sequence: CDR1 LGHNA, CDR2 YNFKEQ. Trimming left V 4 bases short and J 2 bases short, with 13 bases between. The CDR3 is 15 residues long. The CDR3 DNA reads TGTGCCAGCAGCCCCGGGACTCAGAACACAGATACGCAGTATTTT. It encodes CASSPGTQNTDTQYF.